What follows are 9 T cell receptor beta chains derived from one specimen sequenced in a study of blood T cell repertoires in COVID-19. Sequencing was performed with immunoSEQ multiplex PCR; in TCRdb, only in-frame clones are kept and a portion is missing. Altogether approximately 51,000 clones are present, under 85% being singletons, with the ten largest covering approximately 14%. Specimen: peripheral blood. These TCRs come from a human donor in a cohort sampled during active COVID-19.

This rearrangement joins TRBV10-3 to TRBJ2-7; TRBD1 aligns across 10 bases. This CDR3 comprises 16 residues. The V and J ends lost 3 bases and 5 bases, in that order; junction bases with no gene match: 10. The germline V gene has CDR1 ENHRY and CDR2 SYGVKD. The CDR3 region is CAISDARDRGSDEQYF. The DNA of the CDR3 is TGTGCCATCAGTGATGCCCGGGACAGGGGAAGCGACGAGCAGTACTTC.

The chain carries TRBV7-2 and TRBJ2-7, with a possible D match to TRBD2 (5 bases). This CDR3 comprises 17 residues. The germline CDR1 and CDR2 sequences are SGHTA and FQGNSA. Trimming took 1 base from V and 1 from J, leaving 17 bases between them. The CDR3 DNA reads as TGTGCCAGCAGCTTAGTAGCCGGGTTCGGGGAGTCCTACGAGCAGTACTTC. It specifies CASSLVAGFGESYEQYF.

This chain links TRBV30 with TRBJ1-6, with TRBD1 matching over 11 bases. V lost 1 base, J lost 5 bases, and 7 bases stayed unmatched. The CDR3 is 17 residues long. The germline V gene encodes CDR1 GTSNPN and CDR2 SVGIG (reference sequence). CDR3 region: CAWSGGTGGSHNSPLHF. Here the CDR3 DNA reads TGTGCCTGGAGTGGGGGGACAGGGGGGTCCCATAATTCACCCCTCCACTTT.

The chain recombines TRBV9 with TRBJ1-5; D call uncertain. Germline V CDR1 and CDR2: SGDLS, YYNGEE. This CDR3 has 14 residues. V shed 0 bases and J shed 9 bases, with 13 bases lying between them. The CDR3 region has the DNA TGTGCCAGCAGCGTAGGGAGCGGGGTGCGGCCCCAGCATTTT. Residues: CASSVGSGVRPQHF.

The CDR3 is CASSYPYTEAFF. The CDR3 DNA is TGTGCCAGCAGTTACCCGTACACTGAAGCTTTCTTT. The chain links TRBV6-2 or TRBV6-3 to TRBJ1-1; no clear D. The germline V and J ends were trimmed by 2 bases and 3 bases, with 4 bases remaining between them. The CDR3 has 12 residues. Germline values: CDR1 MNHEY, CDR2 SVGEGT.

The V and J genes are TRBV18 and TRBJ1-2; D is perhaps TRBD1 (6 bases). This CDR3 is 15 amino acids long. The germline CDR1 and CDR2 sequences are KGHSH and LQKENI. The ends were cut back, 2 bases at V and 3 bases at J, with 13 bases in the middle. In nucleotides, the CDR3 is TGTGCCAGCTCACCAGGGGGACACCAGGACTATGGCTACACCTTC. This gives the protein CASSPGGHQDYGYTF.

Worth noting for this clone: The sample has other DNA sequences that encode this CDR3 too. V gene TRBV6-2 or TRBV6-3 combines with J gene TRBJ2-1; TRBD2 matches 9 bases. The V and J ends lost 5 bases and 1 base, in that order; junction bases with no gene match: 3. The germline V gene encodes CDR1 MNHEY and CDR2 SVGEGT. This CDR3 is 15 amino acids long. Here the CDR3 reads CASSLAGTSYNEQFF. CDR3 nucleotide sequence: TGTGCCAGCAGTCTAGCGGGAACATCCTACAATGAGCAGTTCTTC.

The rearrangement joins TRBV30 to TRBJ1-5; TRBD1 might be the D (6 bases). There are 13 residues in the CDR3. V was shortened by 2 bases and J by 7 bases, with 12 bases between the two germline ends. Germline V gene sequence: CDR1 GTSNPN, CDR2 SVGIG (reference sequence). DNA for the CDR3: TGTGCCTGGAGTCGGCAGGGGCGGCAGCCCCAGCATTTT. The encoded protein is CAWSRQGRQPQHF.

The CDR3 nucleotides are TGTGCCAGCAGTTCTCTCCCCAGGGGCCAGTTCTTC. This sequence encodes CASSSLPRGQFF. The V and J genes are TRBV28 and TRBJ2-1, with D tentatively TRBD1 (6 bases). The germline V gene has CDR1 MDHEN and CDR2 SYDVKM. This CDR3 is 12 amino acids long. The V end was cut by 4 bases, the J end by 13 bases, with 14 bases between.